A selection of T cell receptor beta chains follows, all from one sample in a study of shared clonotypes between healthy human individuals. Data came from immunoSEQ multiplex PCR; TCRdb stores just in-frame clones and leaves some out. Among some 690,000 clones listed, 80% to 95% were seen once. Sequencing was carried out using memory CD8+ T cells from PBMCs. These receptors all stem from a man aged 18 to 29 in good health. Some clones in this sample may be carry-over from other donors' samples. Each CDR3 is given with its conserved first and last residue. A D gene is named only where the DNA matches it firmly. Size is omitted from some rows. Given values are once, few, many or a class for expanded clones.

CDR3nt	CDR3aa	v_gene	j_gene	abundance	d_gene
TGCGCCAGCAGCTTCAGACCGGGCTACAATGAGCAGTTCTTC	CASSFRPGYNEQFF	TRBV5-1	TRBJ2-1	NA	NA
TGCGCCAGCAGCCAGACCAGGCTGAGGACCTACGAGCAGTACTTC	CASSQTRLRTYEQYF	TRBV4-1	TRBJ2-7	NA	NA
TGTGCCAGCAGCGCTAGAACAGGGAGTTACCTGAACACTGAAGCTTTCTTT	CASSARTGSYLNTEAFF	TRBV14	TRBJ1-1	NA	NA
TGTGCCAGCAGTTTAAGCAGGGTAGCTAACTATGGCTACACCTTC	CASSLSRVANYGYTF	TRBV27	TRBJ1-2	NA	NA
TGTGCCACAGAAGGTTGGATGAACACTGAAGCTTTCTTT	CATEGWMNTEAFF	TRBV25-1	TRBJ1-1	NA	NA
TGTGCCAGCAGCCTAGAAGGGTATGAGCAGTTCTTC	CASSLEGYEQFF	TRBV5-4	TRBJ2-1	NA	NA
TGTGCCAGCAGCGATCCCGGGACAGGGGGCATCTATGGCTACACCTTC	CASSDPGTGGIYGYTF	TRBV13	TRBJ1-2	NA	TRBD1
TGTGCCAGCAGTTTCACAGGTTACGAGCAGTACTTC	CASSFTGYEQYF	TRBV28	TRBJ2-7	NA	NA
TGTGCCAGCAGCGTAGATTCCGCTACCAATCAGCCCCAGCATTTT	CASSVDSATNQPQHF	TRBV9	TRBJ1-5	once	NA
TGTGCCAGCTCACCCGGACAGGGTTCTAAGAATGAGCAGTTCTTC	CASSPGQGSKNEQFF	TRBV18	TRBJ2-1	NA	TRBD1
TGTGCCAGCAGACCCAGGCTTTCCGGGGAGCTGTTTTTT	CASRPRLSGELFF	TRBV27	TRBJ2-2	once	NA
TGCGCCAGCAGCTTGGCGGGGAGCCGGCTGAACACTGAAGCTTTCTTT	CASSLAGSRLNTEAFF	TRBV5-1	TRBJ1-1	NA	NA
TGTGCCTGGGACGCCACTCTGGCCCAAGAGACCCAGTACTTC	CAWDATLAQETQYF	TRBV30	TRBJ2-5	NA	NA
TGTGCCAGCAGCGTAGAGAAGGCTAGCGATGAGCAGTTCTTC	CASSVEKASDEQFF	TRBV9	TRBJ2-1	once	NA
TGTGCCAGCAGCCCGGGACGGGGGGCCTACGAGCAGTACTTC	CASSPGRGAYEQYF	TRBV7-7	TRBJ2-7	NA	TRBD2
TGCGCCAGCCAACCGGGCAGCCGATTTCCGACCCAGTACTTC	CASQPGSRFPTQYF	TRBV5-1	TRBJ2-5	once	NA
TGTGCCAGCAGCCCTGACAGATACTACAATGAGCAGTTCTTC	CASSPDRYYNEQFF	TRBV11-1	TRBJ2-1	NA	NA
TGTGCCAGCAGCTTAGTTACGGGGGATGCCTACAATGAGCAGTTCTTC	CASSLVTGDAYNEQFF	TRBV7-8	TRBJ2-1	NA	NA
TGTGCCAAACAATCGGCGGGGCCCGGCGAGCAGTACTTC	CAKQSAGPGEQYF	TRBV2	TRBJ2-7	NA	NA
TGTGCCAGCGGGCCCGAAGGGGCAGGGGAAGTTGAGCAGTTCTTC	CASGPEGAGEVEQFF	TRBV19	TRBJ2-1	NA	NA
TGTGCCAGCAGCGCGCCGACAGGATTAGCCAAAAACATTCAGTACTTC	CASSAPTGLAKNIQYF	TRBV9	TRBJ2-4	NA	NA
TGTGCCAGCAGCGTAGACGGGGTTCATTACGAGACCCAGTACTTC	CASSVDGVHYETQYF	TRBV9	TRBJ2-5	NA	NA
TGTGCCAGCAGTGAGCTTTTTTCCGGGAGACAGAACACTGAAGCTTTCTTT	CASSELFSGRQNTEAFF	TRBV6-1	TRBJ1-1	NA	NA
TGTGCCAGCAGTCCGATAGCGGGAGTGGAAGATACGCAGTATTTT	CASSPIAGVEDTQYF	TRBV27	TRBJ2-3	once	TRBD2
TGCAGCGTTACAGGGATCAGGTACGAGCAGTACTTC	CSVTGIRYEQYF	TRBV29-1	TRBJ2-7	NA	NA
TGCGCCAGCAGCTTGACAGCGGGAGGGCCCGAGGATGAGCAGTTCTTC	CASSLTAGGPEDEQFF	TRBV5-1	TRBJ2-1	once	TRBD2
TGTGCCAGCAGTATAGGGGGGGAGAATGAGCAGTTCTTC	CASSIGGENEQFF	TRBV28	TRBJ2-1	NA	NA
TGTGCCAGCAGCGTGGGACAGCATTCCATAGGAGGCTACACCTTC	CASSVGQHSIGGYTF	TRBV9	TRBJ1-2	NA	TRBD1
TGTGCCAGCAGCCAAGAGGACGAAAGCTCCTACAATGAGCAGTTCTTC	CASSQEDESSYNEQFF	TRBV4-2	TRBJ2-1	once	NA
TGTGCCAGCTCACCACCGGGTCAGCCCCAGCATTTT	CASSPPGQPQHF	TRBV18	TRBJ1-5	NA	NA
TGTGCCAGCAGTGACCGGGACCAGGGGTGGGAGACCCAGTACTTC	CASSDRDQGWETQYF	TRBV5-8	TRBJ2-5	NA	NA
TGTGCCAGCAGTTTCCAACGCCGCGCCAGGGTACCCTACGAGCAGTACTTC	CASSFQRRARVPYEQYF	TRBV27	TRBJ2-7	NA	NA
TGTGCCAGCAGCTTAAGGGACCAAACCTACGAGCAGTACTTC	CASSLRDQTYEQYF	TRBV7-2	TRBJ2-7	NA	NA
TGCGCCAGCAGCCAAGTGGCTAGCGGCTACGAGCAGTACTTC	CASSQVASGYEQYF	TRBV4-3	TRBJ2-7	NA	TRBD2
TGCGCCAGCAGCCCCCATCGTGGGCCCCAGCATTTT	CASSPHRGPQHF	TRBV4-1	TRBJ1-5	NA	NA
TGTGCCAGCACCTCCGGGACTAGCGGGAGATACGAGCAGTACTTC	CASTSGTSGRYEQYF	TRBV2	TRBJ2-7	NA	TRBD2
TGCGCCAGCAGTCTCGGACTAGCGGGGCCCCAGACGCAGTATTTT	CASSLGLAGPQTQYF	TRBV10-1	TRBJ2-3	NA	TRBD2
TGTGCCAGCAGCGCGTACAACCAAGAGACCCAGTACTTC	CASSAYNQETQYF	TRBV11-2	TRBJ2-5	once	NA
TGTGCCTGGATGGGGGGCCTGTTTTCGGACACTGAAGCTTTCTTT	CAWMGGLFSDTEAFF	TRBV30	TRBJ1-1	few	NA
TGTGCCAGCAGCCCAACTAGCGGGCGTTACAATGAGCAGTTCTTC	CASSPTSGRYNEQFF	TRBV7-9	TRBJ2-1	NA	TRBD2
TGTGCCAGCAGTCTCTCCGGGACAGGGTTCGGCTATGGCTACACCTTC	CASSLSGTGFGYGYTF	TRBV27	TRBJ1-2	once	TRBD1
TGTGCCAGCAGTGAAACTCTCTTTTCGTGGGGGGGCACTGAAGCTTTCTTT	CASSETLFSWGGTEAFF	TRBV6-1	TRBJ1-1	NA	NA
TGCGCCAGCAGCTCCGGACAGAAAGCTTTCTTT	CASSSGQKAFF	TRBV5-1	TRBJ1-1	few	NA
TGTGCCAGCAGGGGGCGACAGACGACCCCTACGGACCCTCGACTCCGCTCCTACAATGAGCAGTTCTTC	CASRGRQTTPTDPRLRSYNEQFF	TRBV2	TRBJ2-1	once	NA
TGTGCCATCAGGAGGCGACTAGCGGGAGGGGGAACAGATACGCAGTATTTT	CAIRRRLAGGGTDTQYF	TRBV10-3	TRBJ2-3	NA	TRBD2